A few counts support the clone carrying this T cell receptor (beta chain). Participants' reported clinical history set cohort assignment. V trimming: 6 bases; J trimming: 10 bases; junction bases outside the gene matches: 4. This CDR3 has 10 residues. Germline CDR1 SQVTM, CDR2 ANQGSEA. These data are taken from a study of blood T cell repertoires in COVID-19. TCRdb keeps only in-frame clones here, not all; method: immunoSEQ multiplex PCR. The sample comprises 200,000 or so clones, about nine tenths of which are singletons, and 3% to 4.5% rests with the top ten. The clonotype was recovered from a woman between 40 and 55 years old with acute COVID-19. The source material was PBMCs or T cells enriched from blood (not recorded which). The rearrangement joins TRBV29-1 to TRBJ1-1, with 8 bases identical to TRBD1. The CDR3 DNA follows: TGCAGCGTCTTCAGGGGGCGAGCTTTCTTT. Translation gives CSVFRGRAFF.